The present entry profiles one T cell receptor (beta chain) with its context. The target antigen is unknown. These data originate in a study of CD8 T cells in ankylosing spondylitis. Study-level findings and limits: Reportedly, matched ankylosing spondylitis synovial fluid was significantly enriched for disease-linked clones.

The CDR3 runs to 15 residues. V lost 5 bases and J lost 4; bases outside the gene matches: 5. Germline loops: CDR1 SGHTA, CDR2 FQGNSA. TCRdb re-called the 5' RACE reads through MiXCR, storing one row per CDR3 protein. The sample shows about 250,000 distinct CDR3 sequences, roughly 32% of them seen only once. This chain connects TRBV7-2 to TRBJ2-1, with 10 bases lining up with TRBD2. The clonotype originates from a male donor with ankylosing spondylitis or in good health (not recorded which). The specimen was blood, either unsorted or a sorted T cell fraction (not recorded which). The CDR3 protein is CASSPAGGRYNEQFF. DNA of the CDR3: TGTGCCAGCAGCCCAGCGGGGGGGCGTTACAATGAGCAGTTCTTC.